The 32 T cell receptor beta chains reported below all come from one sample, sequenced in a study of post-analysis software for immune sequencing data. Unique-molecular-identifier-tagged TCR beta cDNA libraries were used. One entry per CDR3 protein, called by TCRdb with MiXCR from the PCR reads. Of about 820,000 distinct CDR3 sequences listed, under 70% were seen once; the top ten hold under 6%. Whole-study findings and limits: Higher frequency in patients than in controls was seen for 5 or 6 TRBV segments, with TRBV5-6, TRBV5-1 and TRBV20-1 among them.

No antigens are known for them. Sequencing was carried out using blood. Every receptor here comes from a girl aged 10 to 17 with multiple sclerosis.

Regarding this clonotype: A read error may produce the germline difference seen at one junction end. This chain joins TRBV6-5 and TRBJ1-1; 8 nucleotides match TRBD1. Germline V gene lookup returns CDR1 MNHEY and CDR2 SVGAGI. CDR3 length equals 13 residues. CDR3: CASDRGPNTEAFF. The CDR3 DNA reads TGCGCCAGTGACAGGGGCCCGAACACTGAAGCTTTCTTT.

This clonotype showed up many times. CDR3 DNA: TGTGCCAGCAGTCCAACCGGCACAGATACGCAGTATTTT. Protein: CASSPTGTDTQYF. The chain is built from TRBV12-3 or TRBV12-4 and TRBJ2-3, with D uncertain. V lost 5 bases and J 1 base, leaving 7 bases between the germline ends. The CDR3 is made up of 13 amino acids.

This clonotype came up a few times. The chain links TRBV4-1 to TRBJ2-1; 7 bases line up with TRBD2. The trim removed 0 bases at V and 4 bases at J, leaving 9 bases unmatched. Germline loops: CDR1 MGHRA, CDR2 YSYEKL. The CDR3 consists of 17 residues. The CDR3 here is CASSQDLAGDKYNEQFF. CDR3 in DNA: TGCGCCAGCAGCCAAGATTTGGCGGGGGATAAATACAATGAGCAGTTCTTC.

This chain links TRBV2 with TRBJ1-1, with a possible D match to TRBD1 (5 bases). Germline CDR1 reads SNHLY; CDR2 reads FYNNEI. The CDR3 sequence is 12 residues long. With 9 bases removed from V and 1 base from J, the gap between germline ends came to 9 bases. CDR3 in amino acids: CARGEQNTEAFF. As DNA, the CDR3 is TGTGCCAGGGGGGAGCAGAACACTGAAGCTTTCTTT.

The rearrangement joins TRBV2 to TRBJ2-7; no firm D call. Trimming took off 3 bases at V and 5 bases at J, with 8 bases between the two ends. CDR1 is SNHLY and CDR2 is FYNNEI in the germline V gene. This CDR3 contains 12 residues. In DNA, the CDR3 is TGTGCCAGCAGTGAGTCCGGGCACGAGCAGTACTTC. This gives the protein CASSESGHEQYF.

This chain connects TRBV12-3 or TRBV12-4 to TRBJ2-1, with D perhaps TRBD1 or TRBD2 (5 bases each). The last part of the DNA fits TRBJ2-7 better; the J call may be wrong. The CDR3 has 11 residues. DNA of the CDR3: TGTGCCAGTCTTGTGAGGGGCGAGCAGTACTTC. Translation gives CASLVRGEQYF.

This clonotype was picked up a small number of times. The V call is TRBV7-9, the J call TRBJ1-2, with D unresolved. The germline V gene encodes CDR1 SEHNR and CDR2 FQNEAQ (reference sequence). V was clipped by 5 bases and J by 8 bases, with 15 bases between them. The CDR3 spans 13 residues. The CDR3 DNA follows: TGTGCCAGCAGCCCTGACGGGTTCGACGGCTACACCTTC. Protein product: CASSPDGFDGYTF.

CDR3 coding DNA: TGTGCCAGCAGTGAAGGCCGGTCCGGATCTGAAAAACTGTTTTTT. Translated, it gives CASSEGRSGSEKLFF. The chain has TRBV6-1 and TRBJ1-4; D gene unclear. Trimming took 1 base from V and 7 from J, leaving 13 bases between them. Germline-derived CDR1 and CDR2 are MNHNS and SASEGT. CDR3 length equals 15 residues.

V is TRBV12-3 or TRBV12-4 and J is TRBJ2-3; 15 bases are shared with TRBD2. V shed 6 bases and J 0 bases; nucleotides not matched to a gene: 7. The CDR3 runs 18 residues. CDR3 sequence reads: CASSRTSGGVSSTDTQYF. The DNA for the CDR3 is TGTGCCAGCAGCCGGACTAGCGGGGGGGTTTCTAGCACAGATACGCAGTATTTT.

The chain combines TRBV5-1 with TRBJ2-1; 15 nucleotides match TRBD2. Germline lookup yields CDR1 SGHRS and CDR2 YFSETQ. Trimming removed 5 bases from V and 14 bases from J; junction bases left unmatched: 17. The CDR3 runs to 17 residues. The CDR3 reads CASSLGLAGGPLSAEFF. As DNA, the CDR3 is TGCGCCAGCAGTCTGGGACTAGCGGGAGGACCCCTATCGGCGGAGTTCTTC.

The chain combines TRBV7-9 with TRBJ1-2; D remains ambiguous. The CDR3 has 14 residues. Trimming took 2 bases from V and 3 from J, leaving 10 bases between them. Germline assignment: CDR1 SEHNR and CDR2 FQNEAQ (reference sequence). The CDR3 sequence: CASSLLEFDYGYTF. The CDR3 DNA follows: TGTGCCAGCAGCTTACTGGAGTTTGACTATGGCTACACCTTC.

The V gene is TRBV24-1, the J gene TRBJ2-1; 10 bases line up with TRBD2. Germline V CDR1 and CDR2: KGHDR, SFDVKD. There are 17 residues in the CDR3. With 3 bases clipped from V and 0 bases from J, the junction kept 4 bases outside the gene matches. CDR3 sequence: CATSDGASGSSYNEQFF. CDR3 nucleotides: TGTGCCACCAGTGATGGGGCTAGCGGGAGCTCCTACAATGAGCAGTTCTTC.

The CDR3 is CSASILAGNEQYF. The CDR3 bases are TGCAGTGCTAGTATCCTAGCGGGGAATGAGCAGTACTTC. V and J are TRBV20-1 and TRBJ2-5; 9 bases fit TRBD2. V shed 3 bases, J shed 11 bases, and the junction held 10 bases outside the gene matches. The germline gives CDR1 DFQATT, CDR2 SNEGSKA (reference sequence). CDR3 length: 13 amino acids.

The genes are TRBV27 and TRBJ2-1, with 9 positions matching TRBD2. This CDR3 has 19 residues. V lost 5 bases and J lost 7; bases outside the gene matches: 21. Germline CDR1 MNHEY, CDR2 SMNVEV (reference sequence). CDR3 sequence reads: CASSPVGAGGFIRSNEQFF. The CDR3 DNA follows: TGTGCCAGCAGTCCCGTAGGAGCGGGAGGTTTTATTCGCTCTAATGAGCAGTTCTTC.

This chain connects TRBV12-5 to TRBJ1-6, with 9 nucleotides matching TRBD1. V was pared by 5 bases and J by 13 bases, with 12 bases of the junction left unmatched. This CDR3 contains 15 residues. Germline lookup yields CDR1 LGHNT and CDR2 FRNRAP. The DNA for the CDR3 is TGTGCTAGTGGTCTACACAGGGGGCGCGGGGGGCCCCTCCACTTT. It translates to CASGLHRGRGGPLHF.

The genes are TRBV18 and TRBJ1-1; D is perhaps TRBD1 (5 bases). This CDR3 contains 14 residues. V was clipped by 3 bases and J by 11 bases, with 19 bases between them. Germline values: CDR1 KGHSH, CDR2 LQKENI. CDR3 DNA: TGTGCCAGCTCACCTTCTAGACAGTCTACCTCGGCTTTCTTT. It yields the protein CASSPSRQSTSAFF.

The chain joins TRBV12-3 or TRBV12-4 to TRBJ2-1; TRBD1 matches 8 bases. Trimming at V came to 5 bases and at J to 2 bases, leaving 8 bases not matched to a gene. The CDR3 is made up of 16 amino acids. The CDR3 DNA follows: TGTGCCAGCAGTCTACAGACAGGGGCTCCCTACAATGAGCAGTTCTTC. Translation: CASSLQTGAPYNEQFF.

The V and J genes are TRBV25-1 and TRBJ2-7, with 10 bases identical to TRBD2. CDR3 length: 15 amino acids. Trimming at V came to 7 bases and at J to 5 bases, leaving 11 bases not matched to a gene. CDR1 and CDR2 (germline): MGHDK, SYGVNS. The CDR3 loop is CASIEGASGSHEQYF. CDR3 in DNA: TGTGCCAGCATCGAAGGGGCTAGCGGGAGCCACGAGCAGTACTTC.

The gene calls are TRBV7-7 and TRBJ2-7; tentatively, D is TRBD1 (6 bases). Trimming cost V 2 bases and J 2 bases, with 13 bases left between them. Germline CDR1 SSHAT, CDR2 FNYEAQ (reference sequence). This CDR3 region has 15 residues. The CDR3 DNA reads as TGTGCCAGCAGCTTAAGGTCAGGGGAAGCCTACGAGCAGTACTTC. It translates to CASSLRSGEAYEQYF.

This sequence joins TRBV18 and TRBJ2-7; 9 positions agree with TRBD2. Germline assignment: CDR1 KGHSH and CDR2 LQKENI. After removal of 3 bases from V and 5 bases from J, the junction contained 8 bases not matched to a gene. The length of the CDR3 is 15 residues. CDR3 sequence (DNA): TGTGCCAGCTCACCTGGGCTAGCGGGACTCCACGAGCAGTACTTC. It translates to CASSPGLAGLHEQYF.

The chain employs TRBV20-1 and TRBJ2-7, with 8 bases matching TRBD1. CDR3 length equals 15 residues. The germline V gene has CDR1 DFQATT and CDR2 SNEGSKA (reference sequence). V dropped 1 base and J dropped 3; count of bases not matched to a gene: 8. The CDR3 loop reads CSARVGDRGYYEQYF. In nucleotides, the CDR3 is TGCAGTGCTAGAGTTGGAGACAGGGGTTACTACGAGCAGTACTTC.

The chain has TRBV5-1 and TRBJ2-5, with 8 bases that match TRBD1. The J call may be mistaken, given a closer DNA end match to TRBJ2-7. The CDR3 sequence is 15 residues long. Germline CDR1 is SGHRS and CDR2 is YFSETQ. CDR3 in amino acids: CASSWMGTGNYEQYF. CDR3 coding DNA: TGCGCCAGCAGCTGGATGGGGACAGGCAACTACGAGCAGTACTTC.

The V and J genes are TRBV4-2 and TRBJ2-1; 8 bases map to TRBD1. The CDR3 is 16 residues long. CDR1 is LGHNA, CDR2 YNFKEQ, per germline. The V gene end was trimmed by 0 bases and the J gene end by 6 bases; junction bases not matched to a gene: 7. The CDR3 region is CASSQEQGAYVNEQFF. DNA for the CDR3: TGTGCCAGCAGCCAAGAGCAGGGGGCGTACGTCAATGAGCAGTTCTTC.

This clonotype was observed a single time. The chain uses TRBV7-8 and TRBJ2-7; D could derive from TRBD1 or TRBD2 (5 bases each). Germline CDR1 and CDR2: SGHVS and FQNEAQ. CDR3 size: 14 residues. V lost 3 bases, J lost 3 bases, and 12 bases lay in between. DNA of the CDR3: TGTGCCAGCAGCTTTCTCCGGGGCCACTACGAGCAGTACTTC. This codes for CASSFLRGHYEQYF.

The chain has TRBV3-1 and TRBJ2-1; TRBD2 might be the D (6 bases). V was cut by 0 bases and J by 3 bases, with 15 bases left in between. The length of the CDR3 is 17 residues. Germline V gene lookup returns CDR1 LGHDT and CDR2 YNNKEL (reference sequence). The DNA of the CDR3 is TGTGCCAGCAGCCAAGATATCAGCGGGCGTGGCTACAATGAGCAGTTCTTC. Residues: CASSQDISGRGYNEQFF.

The chain uses TRBV4-1 and TRBJ1-4; no clear D gene. CDR3 length: 15 residues. The V end was cut by 0 bases, the J end by 7 bases, with 12 bases between. Germline V gene sequence: CDR1 MGHRA, CDR2 YSYEKL. CDR3 in amino acids: CASSQERTLREKLFF. As DNA, the CDR3 is TGCGCCAGCAGCCAAGAACGGACTCTACGTGAAAAACTGTTTTTT.

This chain connects TRBV6-5 to TRBJ1-4; no reliable D call. Trimming stripped 5 bases from V and 0 bases from J, with 10 bases between. The germline gives CDR1 MNHEY, CDR2 SVGAGI. There are 15 residues in the CDR3. As DNA, the CDR3 is TGTGCCAGCAGTATTGGACCTTCAACTAATGAAAAACTGTTTTTT. Translating gives CASSIGPSTNEKLFF.

The V call is TRBV6-1, the J call TRBJ2-5, with TRBD1 matching 12 bases. The CDR3 has 14 amino acids. The V gene end was trimmed by 4 bases and the J gene end by 11 bases; junction bases not matched to a gene: 8. Germline V gives CDR1 MNHNS, CDR2 SASEGT. The CDR3: CASSGGTGGYWQYF. In nucleotides, the CDR3 is TGTGCCAGCAGTGGGGGGACAGGGGGCTATTGGCAGTACTTC.

This clonotype has more than one count but fewer than ten. The V call is TRBV12-3 or TRBV12-4, the J call TRBJ2-3, with 8 bases matching TRBD2. The CDR3 sequence is 16 residues long. V trimming: 6 bases; J trimming: 0 bases; junction bases outside the gene matches: 8. CDR3: CASRAGKRESTDTQYF. For the CDR3, the DNA is TGTGCCAGCAGGGCTGGCAAGCGGGAGAGCACAGATACGCAGTATTTT.

This rearrangement joins TRBV7-2 to TRBJ1-2; 11 nucleotides align to TRBD1. CDR3 size: 15 residues. From germline, CDR1 is SGHTA and CDR2 FQGNSA. Trimming cost V 1 base and J 2 bases; bases outside gene matches: 0. The CDR3 reads CASSLGDRGNYGYTF. DNA of the CDR3: TGTGCCAGCAGCTTAGGGGACAGGGGGAACTATGGCTACACCTTC. Filled out from reference TRBV7-2 and TRBJ1-2, the complete variable domain reads GAGVSQSPSNKVTEKGKDVELRCDPISGHTALYWYRQSLGQGLEFLIYFQGNSAPDKSGLPSDRFSAERTGGSVSTLTIQRTQQEDSAVYLCASSLGDRGNYGYTFGSGTRLTVV.

The rearrangement joins TRBV7-8 to TRBJ2-7; either TRBD1 or TRBD2 may supply D (5 bases each). V was clipped by 1 base and J by 3 bases, with 13 bases between them. Germline CDR1 SGHVS, CDR2 FQNEAQ. CDR3 length: 15 amino acids. The chain's CDR3 is CASSLVGVESYEQYF. The CDR3 DNA reads TGTGCCAGCAGCTTAGTGGGGGTCGAGAGCTACGAGCAGTACTTC. Full variable domain (missing parts from reference TRBV7-8 and TRBJ2-7): GAGVSQSPRYKVAKRGQDVALRCDPISGHVSLFWYQQALGQGPEFLTYFQNEAQLDKSGLPSDRFFAERPEGSVSTLKIQRTQQEDSAVYLCASSLVGVESYEQYFGPGTRLTVT.

The V gene is TRBV7-6, the J gene TRBJ2-1, with 7 bases identical to TRBD2. There are 13 residues in the CDR3. The germline CDR1 and CDR2 sequences are SGHVS and FNYEAQ. The V segment lost 5 bases and the J segment 10 bases; nucleotides outside the gene matches: 8. The DNA for the CDR3 is TGTGCCAGCAGCCCGATGCGGGAGTACGAGCAGTTCTTC. This encodes CASSPMREYEQFF.